The 12 T cell receptor beta chains given below trace back to one sample, sequenced in a study of shared clonotypes between healthy human individuals. Profiling relied on immunoSEQ multiplex PCR, and the TCRdb table lists in-frame clones only, not all of them. This sample has more than 450,000 clones, with 79% found just once. Sequenced input: PBMCs. The receptors stem from a woman in her forties in good health. Some clones in this sample may be carry-over from other donors' samples.

The chain employs TRBV7-9 and TRBJ2-1; the D is unclear. The CDR3 contains 14 residues. Germline loops: CDR1 SEHNR, CDR2 FQNEAQ (reference sequence). Trimming removed 1 base from V and 6 bases from J, with 10 bases in between. CDR3 region: CASSLGVGTNEQFF. CDR3 coding DNA: TGTGCCAGCAGCTTAGGTGTTGGAACCAATGAGCAGTTCTTC.

The V and J genes are TRBV2 and TRBJ1-4, with 8 positions matching TRBD1. The length of the CDR3 is 14 residues. Losses at the gene ends were 4 bases for V and 6 bases for J; bases not matched to a gene: 4. Germline V CDR1 and CDR2: SNHLY, FYNNEI. The DNA of the CDR3 is TGTGCCAGCAGTGCAAACAGGGGGGATGAAAAACTGTTTTTT. Translated, it gives CASSANRGDEKLFF.

This clone was counted between two and nine times. A junction boundary mismatches the germline segment, possibly from a read error. The gene calls are TRBV28 and TRBJ2-1; D is possibly TRBD1 or TRBD2 (5 bases each). The CDR3 covers 12 residues. Germline CDR1 reads MDHEN; CDR2 reads SYDVKM. The CDR3 reads CASSHQGLGGLF. DNA for the CDR3: TGTGCCAGCAGTCACCAGGGCTTAGGCGGGCTCTTC.

V is TRBV9 and J is TRBJ2-7; 11 nucleotides align to TRBD2. After removal of 4 bases from V and 0 bases from J, the junction contained 6 bases not matched to a gene. This CDR3 region has 16 residues. Germline V CDR1 and CDR2: SGDLS, YYNGEE. Here the CDR3 DNA reads TGTGCCAGCAGCCTAGCGGGAGGTCCCCCCTCCTACGAGCAGTACTTC. Protein: CASSLAGGPPSYEQYF.

This chain's CDR3 is CASSHRKGSGNQPQHF. The DNA for the CDR3 is TGTGCCAGCAGCCACCGAAAAGGGTCGGGCAATCAGCCCCAGCATTTT. The chain carries TRBV27 and TRBJ1-5; D is uncertain. The CDR3 is made up of 16 amino acids. Germline CDR1 MNHEY, CDR2 SMNVEV (reference sequence). Between the trimmed V and J ends, which lost 6 bases and 2 bases, there was a span of 17 bases.

The genes are TRBV29-1 and TRBJ1-5, with TRBD1 matching over 7 bases. V was clipped by 5 bases and J by 4 bases; unmatched bases: 5. The CDR3 loop spans 13 amino acids. The V gene's germline CDR1 is SQVTM and CDR2 ANQGSEA. The CDR3 DNA sequence: TGCAGCGTTCTCGGACAGGCAAATCAGCCCCAGCATTTT. Translated, it gives CSVLGQANQPQHF.

This chain joins TRBV5-1 and TRBJ2-5; TRBD1 matches 8 bases. Germline CDR1 reads SGHRS; CDR2 reads YFSETQ. V gave up 4 bases and J gave up 3 bases; unmatched junction bases: 5. The CDR3 covers 14 residues. This chain's CDR3 is CASSATGVEETQYF. CDR3 nucleotides: TGCGCCAGCAGCGCGACAGGGGTGGAAGAGACCCAGTACTTC.

This sequence joins TRBV6-5 and TRBJ2-7; TRBD1 matches 9 bases. CDR3 length: 13 residues. Trimming took 6 bases from V and 6 from J; bases not matched to a gene: 6. Germline assignment: CDR1 MNHEY and CDR2 SVGAGI. The CDR3 region has the DNA TGTGCCAGCAGGTGGGACAGGGTAAGCGAGCAGTACTTC. This codes for CASRWDRVSEQYF.

This chain connects TRBV4-1 to TRBJ1-2; no clear D gene. CDR3 size: 16 residues. With 0 bases removed from V and 4 bases from J, the gap between germline ends came to 15 bases. CDR1 and CDR2 (germline): MGHRA, YSYEKL. CDR3 amino acids: CASSQDHYPTGYGYTF. Here the CDR3 DNA reads TGCGCCAGCAGCCAAGATCACTACCCCACGGGCTATGGCTACACCTTC.

This clone was counted only a few times. The chain uses TRBV7-9 and TRBJ2-1, with D hard to call. The CDR3 totals 10 residues. With 6 bases removed from V and 7 bases from J, the gap between germline ends came to 4 bases. Germline-derived CDR1 and CDR2 are SEHNR and FQNEAQ (reference sequence). CDR3: CASRMNEQFF. The DNA for the CDR3 is TGTGCCAGCAGGATGAATGAGCAGTTCTTC. The full variable domain, in which reference TRBV7-9 and TRBJ2-1 provide the parts outside the CDR3, is DTGVSQNPRHKITKRGQNVTFRCDPISEHNRLYWYRQTLGQGPEFLTYFQNEAQLEKSRLLSDRFSAERPKGSFSTLEIQRTEQGDSAMYLCASRMNEQFFGPGTRLTVL.

The gene calls are TRBV5-4 and TRBJ1-2; D remains unclear. V was clipped by 5 bases and J by 5 bases, with 13 bases between them. This CDR3 region has 13 residues. Germline CDR1 is SGHNT and CDR2 is YYREEE (reference sequence). CDR3 residues: CASSSDGTYGYTF. As DNA, the CDR3 is TGTGCCAGCAGTTCGGACGGAACGTATGGCTACACCTTC. Using reference TRBV5-4 and TRBJ1-2 for the parts outside the CDR3, the full variable domain is ETGVTQSPTHLIKTRGQQVTLRCSSQSGHNTVSWYQQALGQGPQFIFQYYREEENGRGNFPPRFSGLQFPNYSSELNVNALELDDSALYLCASSSDGTYGYTFGSGTRLTVV.

This clone came up once. The chain combines TRBV5-1 with TRBJ2-7; D call uncertain. The CDR3 contains 13 residues. In germline, CDR1 is SGHRS, CDR2 YFSETQ. V lost 1 base and J 2 bases, leaving 7 bases between the germline ends. CDR3 nucleotides: TGCGCCAGCAGCTTGCGCCAGCCCTACGAGCAGTACTTC. Protein sequence: CASSLRQPYEQYF.